This TCR beta chain was observed in a study of blood T cell repertoires in COVID-19. The wider study: Nucleic acid was either cDNA or gDNA, and it came from T cells, B-cell-depleted T cells, or PBMCs.

Methods used by the authors: Amplification of reference gene primers was used by the study to estimate nucleated cell counts. Sequencing was performed with immunoSEQ multiplex PCR; in TCRdb, only in-frame clones are kept and a portion is missing. The V and J calls and the clone size are those of that table, but D and trimming were determined from the DNA. The table includes approximately 110,000 clones, 75% to 90% detected once. CDR1 is SGHTA and CDR2 is FQGNSA in the germline V gene. V dropped 6 bases and J dropped 3; count of bases not matched to a gene: 11. The CDR3 spans 17 residues. This chain joins TRBV7-2 and TRBJ2-3, with TRBD2 identical over 11 bases. This receptor was identified in a woman in her thirties or forties with acute or convalescent COVID-19. Sample: peripheral blood. Here the CDR3 reads CASSPTLLAGATDTQYF. CDR3 DNA: TGTGCCAGCAGTCCAACCCTACTAGCGGGGGCAACAGATACGCAGTATTTT.